This TCR beta chain was captured by sequencing in a study of OX40 agonist ivuxolimab in advanced cancers. Turning to the study itself: An agonistic human IgG2 monoclonal antibody against OX40 (CD134) was given. Participants averaged 60 years of age (range about 23 to 80) and were around 80% male.

After removal of 0 bases from V and 2 bases from J, the junction contained 10 bases not matched to a gene. This CDR3 has 19 residues. The V gene's germline CDR1 is SGHDN and CDR2 FVKESK. Profiled with immunoSEQ multiplex PCR; TCRdb holds only in-frame clones, not every one. Of about 110,000 clones listed, roughly 90% are singletons. V is TRBV14 and J is TRBJ2-3; 11 bases are a match to TRBD2. Sequenced material: CD4+ or CD8+ T cells sorted from blood, taken in a trial of the OX40 agonist ivuxolimab. This TCR came from an adult with an advanced solid tumor such as melanoma, head and neck, liver or kidney cancer. CDR3 protein: CASSQDRRGTSGHTDTQYF. For the CDR3, the DNA is TGTGCCAGCAGCCAAGATAGAAGGGGGACTAGCGGCCACACAGATACGCAGTATTTT.